This T cell receptor (beta chain) was observed in a study of beta chain features in type 1 diabetes. Study observations and caveats: The naive, central memory and Treg TCRB repertoires of patients appeared to be more similar to one another than those of healthy donors. For TCRB rearrangement, an influence of HLA type remained unresolved here.

Of note for this clone: The antigen remains undetermined.

The isolated RNA, all of it, was reverse transcribed, so expressed TCRB transcripts were what got sequenced. Clones were sequenced by immunoSEQ multiplex PCR, and TCRdb holds only the in-frame ones, with some missing. The profile shows 300,000 to 400,000 clones, about 12% of them singletons. Trimming cost V 8 bases and J 6 bases, with 18 bases left between them. From germline, CDR1 is MDHEN and CDR2 SYDVKM. This CDR3 is 14 amino acids long. The clonotype comes from a young man in good health. The sample comprised naive CD4+ T cells from blood. The V gene is TRBV28, the J gene TRBJ2-3; perhaps TRBD2 as D (5 bases). The CDR3 DNA follows: TGTGCCAGCTCCGAGCAATGGCGAGGGGATACGCAGTATTTT. It translates to CASSEQWRGDTQYF.